Following are 6 T cell receptor beta chains from one sample sequenced in a study of blood T cell repertoires in COVID-19. Method: immunoSEQ multiplex PCR; TCRdb's copy keeps in-frame clones and lacks some. The sample includes about 280,000 clones, 85% seen only once; the top ten take roughly 4.6%. Sample: peripheral blood. These receptors all stem from a man over 45 with active or convalescent COVID-19.

This clone was detected only once. The chain combines TRBV6-5 with TRBJ2-2, with 8 bases lining up with TRBD2. CDR1 MNHEY and CDR2 SVGAGI come from the germline V gene. V lost 10 bases to trimming and J lost 7 bases; unmatched junction nucleotides: 14. CDR3 length: 15 amino acids. The CDR3 DNA reads TGTGCCACAATGGAGCGGGAGAAAGGGATCGGGGAGCTGTTTTTT. This translates into CATMEREKGIGELFF.

The chain joins TRBV11-3 to TRBJ2-3, with D possibly matching TRBD1 (9 bases). Germline-derived CDR1 and CDR2 are SGHNT and YENEEA. V was pared by 5 bases and J by 6 bases, with 21 bases between. This CDR3 spans 16 amino acids. The CDR3 region is CASSRGGGTGWDTQYF. The DNA for the CDR3 is TGTGCCAGCAGCCGGGGGGGCGGGACAGGGTGGGATACGCAGTATTTT.

The rearrangement uses TRBV30 and TRBJ2-5, with D possibly TRBD1 on 5 matching bases. The CDR3 totals 15 residues. Per germline, CDR1 GTSNPN and CDR2 SVGIG (reference sequence). The V gene lost 0 bases and the J gene lost 3 bases, with 14 bases spanning the gap. As DNA, the CDR3 is TGTGCCTGGAGTGTACCCTCTAAAGGGGAAGAGACCCAGTACTTC. Translation gives CAWSVPSKGEETQYF.

This CDR3 reads CASSPRSSYNEQFF. The CDR3 DNA reads as TGTGCCAGCAGCCCGCGGAGCTCCTACAATGAGCAGTTCTTC. V gene TRBV4-2 combines with J gene TRBJ2-1; no firm D call. V was clipped by 4 bases and J by 0 bases, with 7 bases between them. This CDR3 region has 14 residues. Germline CDR1 LGHNA, CDR2 YNFKEQ.

The chain is built from TRBV2 and TRBJ2-1, with TRBD2 identical over 11 bases. CDR1 is SNHLY and CDR2 is FYNNEI in the germline V gene. Trimming removed 6 bases from V and 3 bases from J; junction bases left unmatched: 1. The CDR3 has 14 amino acids. This CDR3 reads CASRGTSGYNEQFF. In nucleotides, the CDR3 is TGTGCCAGCAGGGGGACTAGCGGCTACAATGAGCAGTTCTTC.

CDR3 sequence reads: CASSRMGLAGNEQFF. CDR3 nucleotides: TGTGCCAGCAGCCGAATGGGACTAGCGGGTAATGAGCAGTTCTTC. The chain carries TRBV5-5 and TRBJ2-1, with 12 bases that match TRBD2. The V and J ends lost 4 bases and 7 bases, in that order; junction bases with no gene match: 6. CDR3 length: 15 amino acids. Germline loops: CDR1 SGHKS, CDR2 YYEKEE (reference sequence).